This TCR beta chain was retrieved from a study of Ad26.COV2.S vaccination and SARS-CoV-2 variants. Method: immunoSEQ multiplex PCR; TCRdb's copy keeps in-frame clones and lacks some. The repertoire has some 290,000 clones, over 80% of them found once; the top ten carry under 2.5%. Treatment here: some 20 received Ad26.COV2.S at low or high dose, single or two shots; 5 received placebo; per-sample allocation not given. Each sample was drawn 63 days after the first injection (of vaccine or placebo). A Boston donor was an adult aged 18-55 years. The ends were cut back, 7 bases at V and 9 bases at J, with 18 bases in the middle. Germline CDR1 and CDR2: LGHNT and FRNRAP. The CDR3 spans 13 residues.

The sequencing here drew on peripheral blood, taken in a trial of Ad26.COV2.S vaccine versus placebo. The chain links TRBV12-5 to TRBJ1-2; D perhaps matches TRBD1 (6 bases). This TCR derives from a person aged 18-60 years who received the Ad26.COV2.S COVID-19 vaccine or a placebo. In DNA, the CDR3 is TGTGCTAGTGCCCTAACTACAGGGAATCGCTACACCTTC. This sequence encodes CASALTTGNRYTF.